This T cell receptor beta chain appears in the sequencing data of a study of T cells after yellow fever vaccination. Overall study findings and caveats: Though weaker, the secondary response peaked faster, on day 5 versus 15. There was a small share of clonotypes that showed up in both the CD4 and CD8 compartments.

They built TCR cDNA with 5'RACE template switching, a step that put in a universal primer site and UMIs. TCRdb itself ran the 5' RACE reads through MiXCR, one entry per CDR3 protein. The table includes under 150,000 distinct CDR3 sequences, 15% detected once. Germline CDR1 and CDR2: MNHEY and SVGEGT. There are 14 residues in the CDR3. Trimming took 5 bases from V and 0 from J, leaving 10 bases between them. Turning to this clonotype: The target antigen is unknown.

The receptor was derived from a young man who received the YFV17D yellow fever vaccine. This chain joins TRBV6-2 or TRBV6-3 and TRBJ1-1; D not certain. The material sequenced was CD8+ T cells sorted from PBMCs, taken 5 days after the yellow fever booster vaccination. The CDR3 reads CASSPWTVNTEAFF. In DNA, the CDR3 is TGTGCCAGCAGTCCCTGGACGGTGAACACTGAAGCTTTCTTT.